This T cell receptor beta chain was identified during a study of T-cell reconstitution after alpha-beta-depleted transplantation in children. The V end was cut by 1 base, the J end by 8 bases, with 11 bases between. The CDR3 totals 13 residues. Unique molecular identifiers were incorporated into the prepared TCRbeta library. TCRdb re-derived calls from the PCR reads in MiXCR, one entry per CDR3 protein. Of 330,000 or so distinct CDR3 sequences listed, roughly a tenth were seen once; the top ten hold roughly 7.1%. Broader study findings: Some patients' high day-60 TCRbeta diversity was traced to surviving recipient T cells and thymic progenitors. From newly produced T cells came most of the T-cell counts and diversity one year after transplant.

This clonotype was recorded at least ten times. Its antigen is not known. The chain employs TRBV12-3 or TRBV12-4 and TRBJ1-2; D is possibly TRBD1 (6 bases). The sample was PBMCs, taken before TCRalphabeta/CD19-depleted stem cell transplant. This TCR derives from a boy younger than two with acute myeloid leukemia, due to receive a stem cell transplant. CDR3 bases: TGTGCCAGCAGTTTAGGGGGGGCGCGGGGCTACACCTTC. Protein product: CASSLGGARGYTF.